The 22 T cell receptor beta chains given below trace back to one sample, sequenced in a study of OX40 agonist ivuxolimab in advanced cancers. Sequenced by immunoSEQ multiplex PCR; TCRdb stores in-frame clones only, minus some. The repertoire holds over 70,000 clones, with about 86% as singletons. Sequencing used CD4+ or CD8+ T cells sorted from blood, obtained in a trial of the OX40 agonist ivuxolimab. These receptor sequences come from an adult with an advanced solid tumor such as melanoma, head and neck, liver or kidney cancer.

The chain is built from TRBV5-4 and TRBJ1-5; D call uncertain. CDR1 is SGHNT and CDR2 is YYREEE in the germline V gene (reference sequence). The CDR3 loop spans 14 amino acids. V lost 0 bases and J lost 0, with 4 bases in between. In DNA form, the CDR3 reads TGTGCCAGCAGCTTGGGGAATAGCAATCAGCCCCAGCATTTT. This encodes CASSLGNSNQPQHF.

V gene TRBV6-1 combines with J gene TRBJ2-7, with D possibly matching TRBD1 (6 bases). CDR1 and CDR2 (germline): MNHNS, SASEGT. With 3 bases removed from V and 2 bases from J, the gap between germline ends came to 14 bases. The CDR3 is 15 amino acids. The DNA for the CDR3 is TGTGCCAGCAGTGATCCCACAGGGCCCCCCTACGAGCAGTACTTC. Protein sequence: CASSDPTGPPYEQYF.

This clone was observed a single time. The chain couples TRBV18 to TRBJ2-2, with D perhaps TRBD1 (5 bases). V was trimmed by 3 bases and J by 7 bases, leaving 15 bases between them. CDR3 length equals 15 residues. Germline V lookup: CDR1 KGHSH, CDR2 LQKENI. The CDR3 sequence is CASSPTAGKVGELFF. CDR3 bases: TGTGCCAGCTCACCCACCGCAGGGAAGGTCGGGGAGCTGTTTTTT. The complete variable domain, with remaining parts taken from reference TRBV18 and TRBJ2-2, reads NAGVMQNPRHLVRRRGQEARLRCSPMKGHSHVYWYRQLPEEGLKFMVYLQKENIIDESGMPKERFSAEFPKEGPSILRIQQVVRGDSAAYFCASSPTAGKVGELFFGEGSRLTVL.

The V gene is TRBV28, the J gene TRBJ2-1; D perhaps matches TRBD1 (7 bases). Deletions cut 5 bases from V and 0 bases from J, with 14 bases between. Germline CDR1 is MDHEN and CDR2 is SYDVKM. The CDR3 covers 16 residues. The CDR3 region is CASSRAGGSSYNEQFF. The DNA for the CDR3 is TGTGCCAGCAGTCGGGCAGGGGGGAGCTCCTACAATGAGCAGTTCTTC.

The chain links TRBV19 to TRBJ2-7, with D maybe TRBD1 (6 bases). Germline CDR1 LNHDA, CDR2 SQIVND (reference sequence). The V end lost 6 bases, the J end lost 1 base, and 10 bases lay between the germline ends. This CDR3 is 13 amino acids long. The DNA of the CDR3 is TGTGCCAGTAGCGGACAGAGTTCCTACGAGCAGTACTTC. Its protein is CASSGQSSYEQYF.

This chain links TRBV11-3 with TRBJ1-3; D unresolved. V lost 6 bases to trimming and J lost 0 bases, with 9 bases between them. CDR1 is SGHNT, CDR2 YENEEA, per germline. The CDR3 spans 14 residues. CDR3 sequence reads: CASSLTNSGNTIYF. CDR3 DNA sequence: TGTGCCAGCAGTCTCACCAACTCTGGAAACACCATATATTTT.

The V gene is TRBV5-1, the J gene TRBJ1-2; 10 bases map to TRBD1. Unmatched junction bases numbered 7, after V lost 4 bases and J lost 4 bases. The CDR3 length is 15 residues. From germline, CDR1 is SGHRS and CDR2 YFSETQ. CDR3 nucleotides: TGCGCCAGCAGCGTTCGGGACAGGGGCGCCTATGGCTACACCTTC. This translates into CASSVRDRGAYGYTF.

Only one count was recorded for this clone. This chain links TRBV5-5 with TRBJ2-7, with D unresolved. Trimming left V 4 bases short and J 0 bases short, with 14 bases between. The CDR3 contains 15 residues. Per germline, CDR1 SGHKS and CDR2 YYEKEE (reference sequence). The CDR3 DNA follows: TGTGCCAGCAGCCCCTACCTAACGAGCTCCTACGAGCAGTACTTC. As protein: CASSPYLTSSYEQYF.

This clone was picked up many times. The chain uses TRBV5-4 and TRBJ1-1; D not resolved. Germline V gives CDR1 SGHNT, CDR2 YYREEE (reference sequence). The CDR3 covers 11 residues. The V end was cut by 0 bases, the J end by 8 bases, with 5 bases between. CDR3 residues: CASSLDGEAFF. The CDR3 nucleotides are TGTGCCAGCAGCTTGGACGGAGAAGCTTTCTTT. The entire variable domain, with the rest obtained from reference TRBV5-4 and TRBJ1-1, is as follows: ETGVTQSPTHLIKTRGQQVTLRCSSQSGHNTVSWYQQALGQGPQFIFQYYREEENGRGNFPPRFSGLQFPNYSSELNVNALELDDSALYLCASSLDGEAFFGQGTRLTVV.

The chain recombines TRBV7-2 with TRBJ1-3; D is unresolved. Germline loops: CDR1 SGHTA, CDR2 FQGNSA. The CDR3 covers 13 residues. V lost 4 bases and J lost 1, with 5 bases in between. This CDR3 is CASSSASGNTIYF. The DNA for the CDR3 is TGTGCCAGCAGCTCCGCGTCTGGAAACACCATATATTTT. Complete variable domain (other parts from reference TRBV7-2 and TRBJ1-3): GAGVSQSPSNKVTEKGKDVELRCDPISGHTALYWYRQSLGQGLEFLIYFQGNSAPDKSGLPSDRFSAERTGGSVSTLTIQRTQQEDSAVYLCASSSASGNTIYFGEGSWLTVV.

Only a few counts were recorded for this clone. The chain combines TRBV11-2 with TRBJ2-2; D is perhaps TRBD2 (5 bases). Trimming left V 0 bases short and J 4 bases short, with 9 bases between. The CDR3 is 15 residues long. Germline values: CDR1 SGHAT, CDR2 FQNNGV. The CDR3 sequence: CASSLEPGITGELFF. The CDR3 DNA reads TGTGCCAGCAGCTTAGAGCCCGGGATCACCGGGGAGCTGTTTTTT. The whole variable domain, remainder taken from reference TRBV11-2 and TRBJ2-2, is EAGVAQSPRYKIIEKRQSVAFWCNPISGHATLYWYQQILGQGPKLLIQFQNNGVVDDSQLPKDRFSAERLKGVDSTLKIQPAKLEDSAVYLCASSLEPGITGELFFGEGSRLTVL.

The chain has TRBV11-3 and TRBJ1-1, with unresolved D. V was shortened by 2 bases and J by 0 bases, with 10 bases between the two germline ends. The CDR3 loop spans 15 amino acids. Germline values: CDR1 SGHNT, CDR2 YENEEA. CDR3 in amino acids: CASSLNSRMNTEAFF. The CDR3 bases are TGTGCCAGCAGCTTAAACAGCCGGATGAACACTGAAGCTTTCTTT.

This sequence joins TRBV5-6 and TRBJ1-6, with D unresolved. This CDR3 is 13 amino acids long. Trimming removed 2 bases from V and 7 bases from J, with 7 bases in between. Germline V CDR1 and CDR2: SGHDT, YYEEEE. The CDR3 sequence is CASSFHPNSPLHF. CDR3 DNA sequence: TGTGCCAGCAGCTTTCATCCCAATTCACCCCTCCACTTT.

V gene TRBV13 combines with J gene TRBJ2-3; 8 nucleotides agree with TRBD2. The CDR3 runs to 15 residues. Germline assignment: CDR1 PRHDT and CDR2 FYEKMQ (reference sequence). The ends lost 4 bases at V and 4 bases at J; junction bases unmatched: 7. The CDR3 protein is CASSSGRGAADTQYF. In DNA, the CDR3 is TGTGCCAGCAGCTCCGGGAGGGGCGCGGCAGATACGCAGTATTTT.

V is TRBV5-6 and J is TRBJ1-4, with D perhaps TRBD1 (5 bases). The V gene lost 4 bases and the J gene lost 3 bases, with 16 bases spanning the gap. The CDR3 has 16 amino acids. Germline assignment: CDR1 SGHDT and CDR2 YYEEEE. CDR3 bases: TGTGCCAGCAGCCCTGACGCCGGGGGTCCTAATGAAAAACTGTTTTTT. The encoded protein is CASSPDAGGPNEKLFF.

This clone was observed a handful of times. This rearrangement joins TRBV9 to TRBJ1-1; no clear D gene. The CDR3 is 13 residues long. CDR1 is SGDLS, CDR2 YYNGEE, per germline. Trimming took off 0 bases at V and 1 base at J, with 4 bases between the two ends. CDR3 nucleotides: TGTGCCAGCAGCGTAGACGAGAACACTGAAGCTTTCTTT. It yields the protein CASSVDENTEAFF.

This clone was counted a single time. The chain is built from TRBV28 and TRBJ2-7; 13 bases map to TRBD2. CDR1 is MDHEN, CDR2 SYDVKM, per germline. The V and J ends lost 5 bases and 2 bases, in that order; junction bases with no gene match: 18. This CDR3 contains 20 residues. The CDR3 coding sequence is TGTGCCAGCAGTCTCAACCCCCGGACTAGCGGGGGAGCTATGACCTACGAGCAGTACTTC. This sequence encodes CASSLNPRTSGGAMTYEQYF. The variable domain in full, completed from reference TRBV28 and TRBJ2-7, reads DVKVTQSSRYLVKRTGEKVFLECVQDMDHENMFWYRQDPGLGLRLIYFSYDVKMKEKGDIPEGYSVSREKKERFSLILESASTNQTSMYLCASSLNPRTSGGAMTYEQYFGPGTRLTVT.

The chain carries TRBV21-1 and TRBJ2-7. TRBV21-1 is given as a pseudogene. CDR3 length: 11 amino acids. The CDR3 nucleotides are TGTGCCATCCCGTCTTGGGACGAGCAGTACTTC. Its protein is CAIPSWDEQYF.

This chain connects TRBV29-1 to TRBJ2-7; the D gene could be TRBD1 or TRBD2 (6 bases each). Trimming left V 0 bases short and J 6 bases short, with 12 bases between. Germline V gene lookup returns CDR1 SQVTM and CDR2 ANQGSEA. The CDR3 runs to 13 residues. The CDR3 reads CSVEDGGGVEQYF. For the CDR3, the DNA is TGCAGCGTTGAAGATGGAGGGGGAGTCGAGCAGTACTTC.

The rearrangement uses TRBV7-6 and TRBJ2-3; no firm D call. V gave up 4 bases and J gave up 0 bases, with 14 bases separating them. The CDR3 totals 16 residues. Germline-derived CDR1 and CDR2 are SGHVS and FNYEAQ. CDR3 bases: TGTGCCAGCAGCTCCCCCGGCGGACGAAGCACAGATACGCAGTATTTT. Its protein is CASSSPGGRSTDTQYF. Full variable domain (remainder filled in from reference TRBV7-6 and TRBJ2-3): GAGVSQSPRYKVTKRGQDVALRCDPISGHVSLYWYRQALGQGPEFLTYFNYEAQQDKSGLPNDRFSAERPEGSISTLTIQRTEQRDSAMYRCASSSPGGRSTDTQYFGPGTRLTVL.

The rearrangement links TRBV9 to TRBJ2-5; D assignment may be TRBD1 or TRBD2 (5 bases each). Trimming took 3 bases from V and 2 from J, leaving 11 bases between them. The germline gives CDR1 SGDLS, CDR2 YYNGEE. The CDR3 extends over 14 amino acids. CDR3 DNA sequence: TGTGCCAGCAGCGCGGGACGGGCTCAAGAGACCCAGTACTTC. Translation gives CASSAGRAQETQYF.

This chain links TRBV16 with TRBJ1-6, with D hard to call. The germline V gene has CDR1 KGHSY and CDR2 FQNENV. The CDR3 consists of 19 residues. V was shortened by 1 base and J by 8 bases, with 24 bases between the two germline ends. CDR3 loop: CASSQYSQKGTGFDSPLHF. As DNA, the CDR3 is TGTGCCAGCAGCCAATATTCACAGAAAGGAACGGGATTTGATTCACCCCTCCACTTT. The full variable domain, with the rest looked up from reference TRBV16 and TRBJ1-6, is GEEVAQTPKHLVRGEGQKAKLYCAPIKGHSYVFWYQQVLKNEFKFLISFQNENVFDETGMPKERFSAKCLPNSPCSLEIQATKLEDSAVYFCASSQYSQKGTGFDSPLHFGNGTRLTVT.